The following is a TCR beta chain sequence with its context. Its specificity is not known. The data derive from a study of OX40 agonist ivuxolimab in advanced cancers. Study-wide points: Some patients without response likewise showed low normalized clonal expansion.

The protocol was immunoSEQ multiplex PCR, while the TCRdb copy is restricted to in-frame clones and leaves out a portion. The table has approximately 60,000 clones, around 93% seen once. The germline V gene encodes CDR1 ENHRY and CDR2 SYGVKD. The V and J ends lost 0 bases and 2 bases respectively, with 10 bases between them. The CDR3 is 16 residues long. The sequence came from an adult with an advanced solid tumor such as melanoma, head and neck, liver or kidney cancer. V is TRBV10-3 and J is TRBJ1-4, with D unresolved. Material: CD4+ or CD8+ T cells sorted from blood, obtained in a trial of the OX40 agonist ivuxolimab. CDR3 sequence: CAISESKGTTNEKLFF. DNA for the CDR3: TGTGCCATCAGTGAGTCGAAGGGTACGACTAATGAAAAACTGTTTTTT.